This T cell receptor beta chain was profiled in a study of blood T cells in healthy people across ages. Concerning this clonotype itself: Its antigen remains unidentified.

Germline lookup yields CDR1 DFQATT and CDR2 SNEGSKA (reference sequence). The germline V and J ends were trimmed by 6 bases and 0 bases, with 11 bases remaining between them. This CDR3 spans 14 amino acids. The use of a sample-barcoded 5' primer and a J-beta primer mix characterized a second PCR of roughly 6 to 12 cycles. TCRdb processed the 5' RACE reads anew with MiXCR; each CDR3 protein has one entry. Here the sample spans approximately 800,000 distinct CDR3 sequences, less than 60% being singletons. Study conclusions and caveats: Older individuals had lower TCR beta diversity per million T cells (the decline was roughly linear).

The sequence was collected from an older man in good health. What was sequenced was blood. This rearrangement joins TRBV20-1 to TRBJ1-4, with D perhaps matching TRBD1 (5 bases). Here the CDR3 DNA reads TGCAGTGCCCCCATGACAGCAACTAATGAAAAACTGTTTTTT. Translated: CSAPMTATNEKLFF.